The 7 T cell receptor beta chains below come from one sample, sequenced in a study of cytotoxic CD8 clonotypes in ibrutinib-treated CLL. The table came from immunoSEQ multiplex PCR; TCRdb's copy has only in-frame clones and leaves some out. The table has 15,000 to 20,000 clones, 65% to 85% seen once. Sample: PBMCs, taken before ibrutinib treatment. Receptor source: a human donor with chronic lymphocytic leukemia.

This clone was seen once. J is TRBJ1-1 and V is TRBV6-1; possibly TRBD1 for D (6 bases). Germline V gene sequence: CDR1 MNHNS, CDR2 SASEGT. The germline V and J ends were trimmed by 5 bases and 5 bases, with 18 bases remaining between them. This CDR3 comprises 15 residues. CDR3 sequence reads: CASSQMGLQGTEAFF. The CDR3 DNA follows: TGTGCCAGCAGTCAGATGGGACTCCAGGGGACTGAAGCTTTCTTT.

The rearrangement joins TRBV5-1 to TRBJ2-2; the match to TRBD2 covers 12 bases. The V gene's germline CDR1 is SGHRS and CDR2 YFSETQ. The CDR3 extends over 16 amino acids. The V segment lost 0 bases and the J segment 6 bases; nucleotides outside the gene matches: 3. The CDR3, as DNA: TGCGCCAGCAGCTTGGATCCTAGCGGGGGGGCCGGGGAGCTGTTTTTT. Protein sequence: CASSLDPSGGAGELFF.

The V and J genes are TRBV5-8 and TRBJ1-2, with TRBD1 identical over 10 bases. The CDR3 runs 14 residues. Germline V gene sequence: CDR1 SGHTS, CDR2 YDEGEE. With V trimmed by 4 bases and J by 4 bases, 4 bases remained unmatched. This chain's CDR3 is CASSRDRGVYGYTF. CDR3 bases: TGTGCCAGCAGCCGGGACAGGGGTGTCTATGGCTACACCTTC.

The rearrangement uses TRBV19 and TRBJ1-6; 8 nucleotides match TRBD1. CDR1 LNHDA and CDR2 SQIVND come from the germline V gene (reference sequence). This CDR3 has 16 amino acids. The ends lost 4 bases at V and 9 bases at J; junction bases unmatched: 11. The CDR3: CASSTIHGTGGSPLHF. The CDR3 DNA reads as TGTGCCAGTAGTACCATCCACGGGACAGGCGGTTCACCCCTCCACTTT.

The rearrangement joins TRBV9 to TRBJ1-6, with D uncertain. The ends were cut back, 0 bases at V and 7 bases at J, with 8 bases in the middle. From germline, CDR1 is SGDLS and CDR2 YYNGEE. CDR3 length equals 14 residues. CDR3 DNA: TGTGCCAGCAGCGTAGCCGGAGAAAATTCACCCCTCCACTTT. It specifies CASSVAGENSPLHF.

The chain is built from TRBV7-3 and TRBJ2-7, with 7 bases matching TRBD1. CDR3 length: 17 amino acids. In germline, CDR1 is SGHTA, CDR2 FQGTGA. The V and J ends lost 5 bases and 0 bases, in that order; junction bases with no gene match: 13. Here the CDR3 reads CASSIALIPGGSYEQYF. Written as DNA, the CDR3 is TGTGCCAGCAGCATAGCCCTTATCCCAGGGGGCTCCTACGAGCAGTACTTC.

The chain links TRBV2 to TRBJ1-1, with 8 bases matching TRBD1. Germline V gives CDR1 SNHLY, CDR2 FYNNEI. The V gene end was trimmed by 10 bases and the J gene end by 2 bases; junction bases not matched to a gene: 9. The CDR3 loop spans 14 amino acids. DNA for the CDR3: TGTGCCACCCAGTACGGACAGGGAAACACTGAAGCTTTCTTT. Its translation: CATQYGQGNTEAFF.